This T cell receptor beta chain was sequenced during a study of CD8+ T cells in alopecia areata. As concerns this clone: Its antigen is still unknown.

CDR3 length equals 16 residues. CDR1 and CDR2 from the germline V gene are MNHEY and SMNVEV (reference sequence). V gave up 5 bases and J gave up 5 bases, with 21 bases separating them. Isolated RNA was reverse transcribed into cDNA used as the sequencing template. Measured with immunoSEQ multiplex PCR; TCRdb has only the in-frame clones, and not every one. The data show tens of thousands of clones, around two thirds seen once. Lesional scalp punch biopsies and peripheral blood came from alopecia areata patients. Isolation of CD4+ and CD8+ T cells from PBMCs was achieved by sorting. Findings of the study overall: Patients displayed less clarity in TCR sharing than mice, a finding possibly related to HLA. Affected scalp, especially in alopecia totalis/universalis, had a higher clonality than normal scalp did.

The genes are TRBV27 and TRBJ1-2; perhaps TRBD1 as D (6 bases). The TCR was taken from a human donor with alopecia areata. Sequencing input: NKG2D-high CD8+ T cells sorted from blood. In DNA form, the CDR3 reads TGTGCCAGCAGTCCCTCCCCTGGGGGCGGGAAGTATGGCTACACCTTC. It encodes CASSPSPGGGKYGYTF.